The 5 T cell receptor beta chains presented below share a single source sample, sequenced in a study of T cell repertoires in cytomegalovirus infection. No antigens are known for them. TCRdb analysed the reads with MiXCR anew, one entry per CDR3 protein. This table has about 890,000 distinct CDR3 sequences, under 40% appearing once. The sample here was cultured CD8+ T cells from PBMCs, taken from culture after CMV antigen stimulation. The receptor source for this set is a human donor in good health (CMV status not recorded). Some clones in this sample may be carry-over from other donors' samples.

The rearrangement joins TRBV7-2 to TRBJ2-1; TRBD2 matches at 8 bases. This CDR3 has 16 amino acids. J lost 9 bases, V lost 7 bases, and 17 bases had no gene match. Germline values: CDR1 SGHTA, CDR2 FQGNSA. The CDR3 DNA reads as TGTGCCAGCAACCCTAAGAACGGGGGGGCACGGAGTGAGCAGTTCTTC. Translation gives CASNPKNGGARSEQFF.

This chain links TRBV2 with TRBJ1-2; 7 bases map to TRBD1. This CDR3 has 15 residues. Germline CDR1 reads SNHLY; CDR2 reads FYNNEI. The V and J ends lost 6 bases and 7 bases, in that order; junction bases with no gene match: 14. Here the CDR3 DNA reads TGTGCCAGCAGATCGACGGGACAGCTACAAGGTGGCTACACCTTC. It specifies CASRSTGQLQGGYTF.

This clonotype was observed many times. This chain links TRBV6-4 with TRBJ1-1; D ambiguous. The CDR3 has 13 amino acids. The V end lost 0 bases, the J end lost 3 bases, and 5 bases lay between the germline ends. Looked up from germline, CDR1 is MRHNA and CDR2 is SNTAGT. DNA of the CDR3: TGTGCCAGCAGTGACTCCGGACACACTGAAGCTTTCTTT. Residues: CASSDSGHTEAFF.

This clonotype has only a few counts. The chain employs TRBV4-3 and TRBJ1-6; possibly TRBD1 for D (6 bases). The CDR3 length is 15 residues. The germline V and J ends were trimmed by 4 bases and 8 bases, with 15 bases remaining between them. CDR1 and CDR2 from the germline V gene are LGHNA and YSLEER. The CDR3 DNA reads TGCGCCAGCAGCCTCGGTGGGGGCGGTGATTCACCCCTCCACTTT. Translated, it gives CASSLGGGGDSPLHF.

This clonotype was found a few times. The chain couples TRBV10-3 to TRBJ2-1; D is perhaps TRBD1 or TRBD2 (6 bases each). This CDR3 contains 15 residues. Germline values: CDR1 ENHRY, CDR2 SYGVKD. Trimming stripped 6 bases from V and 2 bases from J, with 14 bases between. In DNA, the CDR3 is TGTGCCATCAGCGAGAGGGGGGAAACCTACAATGAGCAGTTCTTC. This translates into CAISERGETYNEQFF.